The subject of this entry is one T cell receptor beta chain. What this receptor recognizes is not known. Base qualities are not provided; no much larger clone lies one nucleotide away. The data were obtained in a study of T cell repertoires in cytomegalovirus infection (dated by TCRdb to between 2018 and 2021). Notes on the research overall: Donor HLA type was relevant to the analysis, because carriage of CMV infection together with the matching HLA type was indicated by public TCR beta signatures. The investigation overall reported the following: The ex vivo response was dominated by HLA-C-restricted CMV-specific TCR beta clonotypes, which also provided the single most frequent clonotype in two of eight donors. Carriers of CMV infection plus the relevant HLA type were discriminated by the cumulative frequency of public TCR beta family members in the study cohort and in an independent roughly 350-donor cohort.

These reads were obtained on an Illumina HiSeq 1500. The public reads were quality trimmed at Q25 with fastp and then assembled into clones with MiXCR by TCRdb, keeping productive beta chains. For every CDR3 protein sequence, its rows merge into one entry that carries the most common genes and DNA. A total of roughly 500,000 distinct CDR3 sequences appear in this sample, roughly 10% of them only once. The leading ten clones occupy more than 8.5% of the sample. Trimming takes 1 base from V and 7 bases from J, and the germline ends sit 8 bases apart. From a lookup of the germline V gene (reference sequence), CDR1 and CDR2 are LGHDT and YNNKEL. The CDR3 goes from the cysteine to the phenylalanine over 12 residues. The sequence is cut down to CDR3 DNA, 36 bases in frame from base 1.

This sequence originates from a human donor in good health (CMV status not recorded). Some clones in this sample may be carry-over from other donors' samples. The chain is assembled from TRBV3-1 and TRBJ2-7; no D segment can be confidently identified. Sequenced: PBMCs. The CDR3 in this case is CASSQVLREQYF. The nucleotides are TGTGCCAGCAGCCAAGTTTTACGGGAGCAGTACTTC.